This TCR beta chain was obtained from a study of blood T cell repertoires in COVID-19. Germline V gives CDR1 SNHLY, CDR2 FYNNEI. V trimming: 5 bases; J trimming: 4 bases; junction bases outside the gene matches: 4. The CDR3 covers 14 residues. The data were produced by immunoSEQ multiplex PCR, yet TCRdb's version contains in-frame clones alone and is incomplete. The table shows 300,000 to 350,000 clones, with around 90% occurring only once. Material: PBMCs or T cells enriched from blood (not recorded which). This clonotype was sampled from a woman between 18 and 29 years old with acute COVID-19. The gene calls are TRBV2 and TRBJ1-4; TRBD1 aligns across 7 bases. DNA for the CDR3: TGTGCCAGCAGTCGACAGGGAAGTAATGAAAAACTGTTTTTT. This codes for CASSRQGSNEKLFF.